These 8 T cell receptor beta chains were all obtained from the same sample, sequenced in a study of shared clonotypes between healthy human individuals. CD45RO-negative, CCR7-positively selected cells formed the naive CD8 fraction, excluding terminally differentiated effector memory CD45RA+ cells. Method: immunoSEQ multiplex PCR; TCRdb's copy keeps in-frame clones and lacks some. The sample has more than 550,000 clones; about 91% are singletons. The sequenced sample was naive CD8+ T cells sorted from blood. The receptor set was obtained from a man aged 30 to 39 in good health.

This rearrangement joins TRBV4-3 to TRBJ2-1, with 13 bases matching TRBD2. The CDR3 is 15 amino acids. V was clipped by 1 base and J by 7 bases; unmatched bases: 1. The germline gives CDR1 LGHNA, CDR2 YSLEER. This CDR3 is CASSQGLAGGNEQFF. The CDR3 nucleotides read TGCGCCAGCAGCCAAGGACTAGCGGGAGGAAATGAGCAGTTCTTC.

The chain combines TRBV27 with TRBJ1-5; perhaps TRBD1 as D (5 bases). The CDR3 is made up of 14 amino acids. V lost 6 bases, J lost 2 bases, and 11 bases lay in between. CDR1 is MNHEY, CDR2 SMNVEV, per germline (reference sequence). CDR3 residues: CASSGGLGNQPQHF. The CDR3 DNA is TGTGCCAGCAGCGGGGGTTTAGGCAATCAGCCCCAGCATTTT.

This clone was recorded once. The V call is TRBV27, the J call TRBJ2-7; D uncertain. Trimming stripped 2 bases from V and 2 bases from J, with 16 bases between. This CDR3 contains 16 residues. Germline-derived CDR1 and CDR2 are MNHEY and SMNVEV (reference sequence). CDR3 sequence (DNA): TGTGCCAGCAGTTTACAAGGGTTTGCGGCTGCCTACGAGCAGTACTTC. Its translation is CASSLQGFAAAYEQYF.

V and J are TRBV9 and TRBJ2-1; 12 bases fit TRBD2. With 0 bases clipped from V and 8 bases from J, the junction kept 3 bases outside the gene matches. Germline CDR1 is SGDLS and CDR2 is YYNGEE. The CDR3 has 15 amino acids. The CDR3 region has the DNA TGTGCCAGCAGCGTAGGACTAGCGGGAGAAGATGAGCAGTTCTTC. Amino acids: CASSVGLAGEDEQFF.

The CDR3 is CASGRGQQINYGYTF. In nucleotides, the CDR3 is TGTGCCAGCGGCAGGGGACAGCAAATTAACTATGGCTACACCTTC. The J gene is TRBJ1-2, the V gene TRBV27; 7 bases line up with TRBD1. The CDR3 covers 15 residues. Germline loops: CDR1 MNHEY, CDR2 SMNVEV (reference sequence). The J segment lost 1 base and the V segment lost 8 bases, leaving 10 bases of the junction unmatched.

This chain uses TRBV2 with TRBJ2-7, with 14 bases aligning to TRBD2. Germline CDR1 is SNHLY and CDR2 is FYNNEI. J gave up 3 bases and V 4 bases, and 5 bases lay outside the gene matches. The CDR3 contains 16 residues. For the CDR3, the DNA is TGTGCCAGCAGTGGACCGGGACTAGCGGGAGTCTACGAGCAGTACTTC. Its protein product is CASSGPGLAGVYEQYF.

The chain carries TRBV28 and TRBJ2-7, with 9 bases aligning to TRBD1. CDR1 and CDR2 from the germline V gene are MDHEN and SYDVKM. The CDR3 length is 18 residues. V shed 4 bases, J shed 2 bases, and the junction held 15 bases outside the gene matches. The CDR3 sequence is CASSSSVPHRGRTYEQYF. In nucleotides, the CDR3 is TGTGCCAGCAGTTCCTCAGTCCCCCACAGGGGGCGGACCTACGAGCAGTACTTC.

This rearrangement joins TRBV28 to TRBJ2-5; 7 positions agree with TRBD1. The germline V gene encodes CDR1 MDHEN and CDR2 SYDVKM. The CDR3 contains 15 residues. Losses at the gene ends were 7 bases for V and 5 bases for J; bases not matched to a gene: 13. The CDR3 loop is CASTADGDSQETQYF. In DNA form, the CDR3 reads TGTGCCAGCACCGCCGACGGGGACAGTCAGGAGACCCAGTACTTC. Based on the CDR3 plus reference TRBV28 and TRBJ2-5, the full variable domain is DVKVTQSSRYLVKRTGEKVFLECVQDMDHENMFWYRQDPGLGLRLIYFSYDVKMKEKGDIPEGYSVSREKKERFSLILESASTNQTSMYLCASTADGDSQETQYFGPGTRLLVL.